This T cell receptor beta chain stems from a study of prognosis after radiotherapy for stage I lung cancer. Between the trimmed V and J ends, which lost 1 base and 5 bases, there was a span of 11 bases. The CDR3 spans 14 residues. Germline V CDR1 and CDR2: SGHTA, FQGNSA. Two-round multiplex PCR on genomic DNA was the method by which TCR beta CDR3 was amplified. Primers targeting each individual TRBV and TRBJ gene were applied in first-round PCR. One entry per CDR3 protein results from TCRdb running MiXCR on the multiplex PCR reads. The sample lists about 15,000 distinct CDR3 sequences, around 41% occurring once.

V usage is TRBV7-2 and J usage is TRBJ1-2; D remains unclear. The TCR originated in a donor older than 45 with non-small cell lung cancer. The sequences come from PBMCs, collected before or after stereotactic body radiation therapy (not recorded which). CDR3 nucleotide sequence: TGTGCCAGCAGCTTAGAGCTGCAATATTATGGCTACACCTTC. As protein: CASSLELQYYGYTF.